This T cell receptor beta chain appears in the sequencing data of a study of cytomegalovirus exposure and HLA in healthy donors. 60 Vbeta and 13 Jbeta primers were used in PCR. The table came from immunoSEQ multiplex PCR; TCRdb's copy has only in-frame clones and leaves some out. The sample carries around 67,000 clones, around 74% recorded once. V lost 4 bases, J lost 6 bases, and 17 bases lay in between. Germline V gene lookup returns CDR1 SGHRS and CDR2 YFSETQ. The CDR3 loop spans 15 amino acids. The sequenced sample consisted of PBMCs. J is TRBJ1-5 and V is TRBV5-1; the D is unclear. This TCR came from a woman aged 25-40 years in good health and CMV-seropositive. The CDR3 nucleotides read TGCGCCAGCAGCCTGGGGTCGGGGTACGGTCAGCCCCAGCATTTT. It yields the protein CASSLGSGYGQPQHF.